This is a list of T cell receptor beta chains from one sample in a study of spatial heterogeneity in lung cancer. TCRdb analysed the 5' RACE reads with MiXCR anew, one entry per CDR3 protein. The repertoire holds 20,000 or so distinct CDR3 sequences, with 8% to 10% as singletons. Sequences were derived from PBMCs, sampled at follow-up. The source is a female donor with early-stage non-small cell lung cancer. The CDR3 runs from the conserved cysteine through the conserved F or W.

>TRBV6-2/TRBV6-3
CASSHRGRGGELFF
>TRBV7-2
CASSPQQTGSYEQYF
>TRBV27
CASRGETALNTEAFF
>TRBV3-1
CASSQEGFNEKLFF
>TRBV6-2/TRBV6-3
CASNGQGGTQYF
>TRBV12-3/TRBV12-4
CASSFESGGVYEQYF
>TRBV7-9
CASSLGTGGNTQYF
>TRBV7-2
CASSSGLAGGIDTQYF
>TRBV5-5
CASTGPGLATYNEQFF
>TRBV7-7
CASSLTSVETQYF
>TRBV3-1
CASSQGRGLSQETQYF
>TRBV7-2
CASSLTGRRDEQYF
>TRBV28
CASHLSRTGDETQYF
>TRBV2
CASVLGSGVGREQYF
>TRBV2
CASSEALRTDTLYF
>TRBV20-1
CSARRQPGGEKLFF
>TRBV2
CASRRSGSYNEQFF
>TRBV7-2
CASSLQQAYEQYF
>TRBV2
CASRGRISNQPQHF
>TRBV7-9
CASSPRFEQYF
>TRBV11-2
CASSRTVGAFF
>TRBV6-2/TRBV6-3
CASRLYSNQPQHF
>TRBV7-2
CASSLERQGDYEQYF
>TRBV20-1
CSAKEFRAANSPLHF
>TRBV18
CASSPGGNTEAFF
>TRBV11-3
CASSPSGLTGELFF
>TRBV5-1
CASSFQANVLTF
>TRBV9
CASSSGGYGNTIYF
>TRBV14
CASSHPPGLAKRETQYF
>TRBV12-3/TRBV12-4
CASSLAPGAGNSYEQYF
>TRBV27
CASSLGAAARELFF
>TRBV6-1
CASSEALLQVLYEQYF
>TRBV29-1
CSVWDVAQYF
>TRBV21-1
CASTPAGALNEKLFF
>TRBV6-1
CASRLQGGETQYF
>TRBV27
CASRLRSDRGGNQPQHF
>TRBV6-5
CASRPAQGAYNEQFF
>TRBV10-3
CAISDSGLAGAGNEQYF
>TRBV20-1
CSARPTTETAFF
>TRBV18
CASSPFRAASNEKLFF
>TRBV6-5
CASTRTGVSYEQYF
>TRBV4-3
CASSQVGQGVVEAFF
>TRBV19
CASSISLSWNEQFF
>TRBV6-4
CASSENPGLGANVLTF
>TRBV3-1
CASSHGTSGRTYNEQFF
>TRBV3-1
CASSQGLAGGFPELF
>TRBV5-1
CASRGTSGRLGDTQYF
>TRBV27
CASSSVHSNQPQHF
>TRBV23-1
CASSSNRTSGDYEQYF
>TRBV12-3/TRBV12-4
CASSLWQGYGYTF
>TRBV7-9
CASSLTMLGSDEQYF
>TRBV5-1
CASSPDRGGGYTF
>TRBV12-3/TRBV12-4
CASRRTQPYEQYF
>TRBV5-1
CASSVLRYGTDTQYF
>TRBV5-1
CASSSTGTGRHGYTF
>TRBV7-2
CASSFLRLSTDTQYF
>TRBV11-2
CASSLILGTGELFF
>TRBV5-1
CASSSTGGPTREQFF
>TRBV5-5
CASSGAGTGSNQPQHF
>TRBV7-8
CASSTTPGSLYGYTF